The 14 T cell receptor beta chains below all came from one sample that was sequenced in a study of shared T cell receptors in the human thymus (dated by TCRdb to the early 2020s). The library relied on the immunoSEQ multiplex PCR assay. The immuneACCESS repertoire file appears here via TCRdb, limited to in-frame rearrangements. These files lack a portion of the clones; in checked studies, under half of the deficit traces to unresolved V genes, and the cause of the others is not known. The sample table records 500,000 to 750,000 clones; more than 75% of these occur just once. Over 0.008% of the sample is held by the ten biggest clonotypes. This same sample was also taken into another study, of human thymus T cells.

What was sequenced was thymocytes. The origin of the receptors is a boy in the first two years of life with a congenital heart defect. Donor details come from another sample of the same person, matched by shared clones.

CDR3 region: CASTARGGKDQPQHF. For the CDR3, the DNA is TGTGCCAGCACCGCGCGAGGGGGCAAGGATCAGCCCCAGCATTTT. The chain is built from TRBV27 and TRBJ1-5; 7 bases line up with TRBD1. Losses at the gene ends were 7 bases for V and 5 bases for J; bases not matched to a gene: 11. The CDR3 is made up of 15 amino acids. Germline-derived CDR1 and CDR2 are MNHEY and SMNVEV (reference sequence).

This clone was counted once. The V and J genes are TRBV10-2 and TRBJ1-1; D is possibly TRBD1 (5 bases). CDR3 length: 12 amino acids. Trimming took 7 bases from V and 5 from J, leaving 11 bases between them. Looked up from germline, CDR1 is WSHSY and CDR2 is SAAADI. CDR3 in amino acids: CASISPGTEAFF. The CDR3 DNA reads TGCGCCAGCATATCCCCAGGGACTGAAGCTTTCTTT.

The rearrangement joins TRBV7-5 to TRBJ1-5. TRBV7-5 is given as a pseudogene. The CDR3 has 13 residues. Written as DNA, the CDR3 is TGTGCCAGAAGCTTAGCCCCTTCGGTCTCCCAGCATTTT. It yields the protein CARSLAPSVSQHF.

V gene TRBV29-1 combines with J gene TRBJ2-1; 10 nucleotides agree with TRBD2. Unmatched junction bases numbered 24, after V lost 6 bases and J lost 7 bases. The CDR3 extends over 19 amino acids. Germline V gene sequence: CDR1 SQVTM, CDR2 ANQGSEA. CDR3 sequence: CSVNAPGQDLAGVGNEQFF. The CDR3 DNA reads TGCAGCGTCAACGCCCCGGGACAAGATCTAGCGGGAGTAGGGAATGAGCAGTTCTTC.

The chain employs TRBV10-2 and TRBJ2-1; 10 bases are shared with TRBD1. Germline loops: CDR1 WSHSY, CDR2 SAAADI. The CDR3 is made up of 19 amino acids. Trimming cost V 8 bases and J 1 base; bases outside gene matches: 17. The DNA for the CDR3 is TGCGCCAGCGGAAGGGGGACAGGGGAACAGCGGGAGTCCTACAATGAGCAGTTCTTC. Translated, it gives CASGRGTGEQRESYNEQFF.

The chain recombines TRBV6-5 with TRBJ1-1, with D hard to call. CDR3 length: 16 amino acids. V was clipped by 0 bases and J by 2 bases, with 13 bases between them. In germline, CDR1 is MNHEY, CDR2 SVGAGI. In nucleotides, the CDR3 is TGTGCCAGCAGTTACTCGAATGTCAGTTATAACACTGAAGCTTTCTTT. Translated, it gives CASSYSNVSYNTEAFF.

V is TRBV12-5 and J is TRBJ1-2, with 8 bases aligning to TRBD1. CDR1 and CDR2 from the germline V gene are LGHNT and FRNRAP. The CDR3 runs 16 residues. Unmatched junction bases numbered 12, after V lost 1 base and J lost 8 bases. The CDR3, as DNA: TGTGCTAGTGGTTTGGAAAGGAGTTGGCAGGGGGCAGGCTACACCTTC. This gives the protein CASGLERSWQGAGYTF. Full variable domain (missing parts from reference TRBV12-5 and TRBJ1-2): DARVTQTPRHKVTEMGQEVTMRCQPILGHNTVFWYRQTMMQGLELLAYFRNRAPLDDSGMPKDRFSAEMPDATLATLKIQPSEPRDSAVYFCASGLERSWQGAGYTFGSGTRLTVV.

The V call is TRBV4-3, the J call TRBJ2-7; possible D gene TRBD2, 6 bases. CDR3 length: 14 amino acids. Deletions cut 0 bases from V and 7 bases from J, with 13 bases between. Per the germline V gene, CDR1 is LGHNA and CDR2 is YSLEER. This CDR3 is CASSQEPGVWEQYF. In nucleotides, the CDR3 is TGCGCCAGCAGCCAAGAACCGGGAGTCTGGGAGCAGTACTTC.

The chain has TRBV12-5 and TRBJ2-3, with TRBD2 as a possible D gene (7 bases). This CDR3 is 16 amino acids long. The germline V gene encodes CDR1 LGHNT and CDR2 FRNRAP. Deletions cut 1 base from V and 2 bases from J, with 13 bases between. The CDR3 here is CASGLASGTYTDTQYF. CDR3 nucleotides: TGTGCTAGTGGTTTGGCGAGCGGGACATACACAGATACGCAGTATTTT. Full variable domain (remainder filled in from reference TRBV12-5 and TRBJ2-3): DARVTQTPRHKVTEMGQEVTMRCQPILGHNTVFWYRQTMMQGLELLAYFRNRAPLDDSGMPKDRFSAEMPDATLATLKIQPSEPRDSAVYFCASGLASGTYTDTQYFGPGTRLTVL.

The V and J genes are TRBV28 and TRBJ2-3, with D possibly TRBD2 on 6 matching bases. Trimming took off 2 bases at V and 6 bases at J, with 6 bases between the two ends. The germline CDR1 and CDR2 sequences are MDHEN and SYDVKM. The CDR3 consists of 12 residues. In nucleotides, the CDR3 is TGTGCCAGCAGTTTAGGGGGGGATACGCAGTATTTT. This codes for CASSLGGDTQYF.

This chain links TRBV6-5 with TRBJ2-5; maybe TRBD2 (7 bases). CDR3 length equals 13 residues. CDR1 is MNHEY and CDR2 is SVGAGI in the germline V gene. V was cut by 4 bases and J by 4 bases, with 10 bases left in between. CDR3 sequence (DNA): TGTGCCAGCAGTTCCGGGGGGCGAGAGACCCAGTACTTC. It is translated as CASSSGGRETQYF.

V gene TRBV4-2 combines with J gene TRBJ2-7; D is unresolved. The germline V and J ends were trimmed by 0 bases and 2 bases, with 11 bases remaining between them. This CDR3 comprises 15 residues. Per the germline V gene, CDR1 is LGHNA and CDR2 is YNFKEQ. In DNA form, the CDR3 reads TGTGCCAGCAGCCAAGACCCCGGGTCCCCCTACGAGCAGTACTTC. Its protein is CASSQDPGSPYEQYF.

The CDR3 loop reads CASSSGLAGGVLGELFF. CDR3 in DNA: TGTGCCAGCAGCTCGGGACTAGCGGGAGGGGTCCTCGGGGAGCTGTTTTTT. The V gene is TRBV7-8, the J gene TRBJ2-2; 16 bases align to TRBD2. The V segment lost 4 bases and the J segment 7 bases; nucleotides outside the gene matches: 6. This CDR3 has 17 residues. The germline gives CDR1 SGHVS, CDR2 FQNEAQ. Combining the CDR3 with reference TRBV7-8 and TRBJ2-2 gives the whole variable domain GAGVSQSPRYKVAKRGQDVALRCDPISGHVSLFWYQQALGQGPEFLTYFQNEAQLDKSGLPSDRFFAERPEGSVSTLKIQRTQQEDSAVYLCASSSGLAGGVLGELFFGEGSRLTVL.

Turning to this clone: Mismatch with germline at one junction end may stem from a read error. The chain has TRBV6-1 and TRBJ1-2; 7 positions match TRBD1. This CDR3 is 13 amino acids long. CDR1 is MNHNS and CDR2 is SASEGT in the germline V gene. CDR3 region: CASLTGTEARYPF. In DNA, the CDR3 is TGTGCCAGCCTAACCGGGACAGAGGCGCGCTACCCCTTC.